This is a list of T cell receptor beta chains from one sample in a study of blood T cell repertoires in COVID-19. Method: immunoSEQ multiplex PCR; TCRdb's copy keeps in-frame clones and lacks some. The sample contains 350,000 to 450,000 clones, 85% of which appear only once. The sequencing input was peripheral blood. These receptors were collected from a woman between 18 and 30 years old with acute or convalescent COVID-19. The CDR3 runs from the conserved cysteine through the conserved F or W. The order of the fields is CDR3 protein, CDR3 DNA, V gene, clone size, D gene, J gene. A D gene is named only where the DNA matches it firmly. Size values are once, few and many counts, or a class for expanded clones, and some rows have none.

CDR3aa: CAISDLGVGGESTDTQYF
CDR3nt: TGTGCCATCAGTGACTTGGGCGTCGGCGGGGAGAGCACAGATACGCAGTATTTT
v_gene: TRBV10-3
abundance: NA
d_gene: NA
j_gene: TRBJ2-3

CDR3aa: CASSRLAGTDTQYF
CDR3nt: TGCGCCAGCAGCAGACTAGCGGGCACAGATACGCAGTATTTT
v_gene: TRBV5-1
abundance: NA
d_gene: TRBD2
j_gene: TRBJ2-3

CDR3aa: CASSQDRGTTEAFF
CDR3nt: TGTGCCAGCAGCCAAGACAGGGGCACCACTGAAGCTTTCTTT
v_gene: TRBV4-2
abundance: NA
d_gene: NA
j_gene: TRBJ1-1

CDR3aa: CASSLPRRGWTEAFF
CDR3nt: TGTGCCAGCAGCCTTCCCCGACGGGGGTGGACTGAAGCTTTCTTT
v_gene: TRBV5-4
abundance: NA
d_gene: NA
j_gene: TRBJ1-1

CDR3aa: CASSSPGTGVEKLFF
CDR3nt: TGTGCCAGCAGCTCTCCCGGGACAGGGGTTGAAAAACTGTTTTTT
v_gene: TRBV5-4
abundance: NA
d_gene: TRBD1
j_gene: TRBJ1-4

CDR3aa: CATRGGSYQPQHF
CDR3nt: TGTGCCACTCGAGGGGGCTCCTATCAGCCCCAGCATTTT
v_gene: TRBV19
abundance: NA
d_gene: TRBD1
j_gene: TRBJ1-5

CDR3aa: CASSLEPGQSNTEAFF
CDR3nt: TGTGCCAGCAGCTTGGAACCGGGACAGTCGAACACTGAAGCTTTCTTT
v_gene: TRBV5-4
abundance: NA
d_gene: TRBD1
j_gene: TRBJ1-1

CDR3aa: CASSREPLTGVGGNTIYF
CDR3nt: TGCGCCAGCAGCCGGGAACCCTTGACGGGGGTCGGTGGAAACACCATATATTTT
v_gene: TRBV4-1
abundance: NA
d_gene: NA
j_gene: TRBJ1-3

CDR3aa: CASRASGSYEQYF
CDR3nt: TGTGCCAGCCGGGCTAGCGGGAGTTACGAGCAGTACTTC
v_gene: TRBV19
abundance: NA
d_gene: TRBD2
j_gene: TRBJ2-7

CDR3aa: CASSLQGNTEAFF
CDR3nt: TGTGCCAGTAGCTTACAGGGAAACACTGAAGCTTTCTTT
v_gene: TRBV19
abundance: NA
d_gene: NA
j_gene: TRBJ1-1

CDR3aa: CASSVAAGQGKEAGNTIYF
CDR3nt: TGTGCCAGCAGTGTCGCGGCGGGACAGGGTAAGGAAGCCGGAAACACCATATATTTT
v_gene: TRBV28
abundance: NA
d_gene: TRBD1
j_gene: TRBJ1-3

CDR3aa: CASTSSSWGQGYEQYF
CDR3nt: TGTGCCAGCACCTCTAGCAGTTGGGGACAGGGCTACGAGCAGTACTTC
v_gene: TRBV11-2
abundance: NA
d_gene: TRBD1
j_gene: TRBJ2-7

CDR3aa: CASSLFTTGNTEAFF
CDR3nt: TGTGCCAGCAGCTTATTCACGACAGGGAACACTGAAGCTTTCTTT
v_gene: TRBV11-2
abundance: NA
d_gene: NA
j_gene: TRBJ1-1

CDR3aa: CASSPPGQGNSPLHF
CDR3nt: TGTGCCAGCAGCCCCCCGGGACAGGGGAATTCACCCCTCCACTTT
v_gene: TRBV7-9
abundance: NA
d_gene: TRBD1
j_gene: TRBJ1-6

CDR3aa: CASSLDWGRVSYGYTF
CDR3nt: TGTGCCAGCAGCTTAGATTGGGGCAGGGTGTCCTATGGCTACACCTTC
v_gene: TRBV7-2
abundance: NA
d_gene: NA
j_gene: TRBJ1-2

CDR3aa: CASTHPLTRVSNF
CDR3nt: TGTGCCAGCACGCACCCCCTTACGAGGGTATCGAACTTC
v_gene: TRBV6-5
abundance: NA
d_gene: NA
j_gene: TRBJ1-2

CDR3aa: CASSFGTGGNTIYF
CDR3nt: TGCGCCAGCAGTTTTGGCACAGGGGGAAACACCATATATTTT
v_gene: TRBV5-1
abundance: NA
d_gene: NA
j_gene: TRBJ1-3

CDR3aa: CASSYSHTNTEAFF
CDR3nt: TGTGCCAGCAGTTACTCACACACGAACACTGAAGCTTTCTTT
v_gene: TRBV6-5
abundance: NA
d_gene: NA
j_gene: TRBJ1-1

CDR3aa: CASSHWFGEGYNEQFF
CDR3nt: TGTGCCAGCAGCCATTGGTTCGGGGAGGGGTACAATGAGCAGTTCTTC
v_gene: TRBV5-8
abundance: NA
d_gene: TRBD2
j_gene: TRBJ2-1

CDR3aa: CASSIEQKNIQYF
CDR3nt: TGTGCCAGTAGTATCGAACAGAAAAACATTCAGTACTTC
v_gene: TRBV19
abundance: NA
d_gene: NA
j_gene: TRBJ2-4

CDR3aa: CASSPTGWLDSPLHF
CDR3nt: TGTGCCAGCAGTCCTACAGGGTGGTTAGACTCACCCCTCCACTTT
v_gene: TRBV28
abundance: once
d_gene: NA
j_gene: TRBJ1-6

CDR3aa: CATSAAGDGIREQYF
CDR3nt: TGTGCCACCAGTGCGGCAGGGGACGGTATACGCGAGCAGTACTTC
v_gene: TRBV24-1
abundance: NA
d_gene: NA
j_gene: TRBJ2-7

CDR3aa: CASSLRPDSTYEQYF
CDR3nt: TGTGCCAGCAGCTTAAGGCCGGACAGTACCTACGAGCAGTACTTC
v_gene: TRBV7-3
abundance: NA
d_gene: NA
j_gene: TRBJ2-7

CDR3aa: CASSVVSGSEQFF
CDR3nt: TGTGCCAGCAGCGTAGTGTCCGGGAGTGAGCAGTTCTTC
v_gene: TRBV9
abundance: NA
d_gene: NA
j_gene: TRBJ2-1

CDR3aa: CASSPEGAGRTDTQYF
CDR3nt: TGTGCCAGCAGCCCAGAAGGGGCGGGACGGACAGATACGCAGTATTTT
v_gene: TRBV9
abundance: NA
d_gene: NA
j_gene: TRBJ2-3

CDR3aa: CASSGLSDAGQGYEQYF
CDR3nt: TGTGCCAGTAGCGGACTTTCCGACGCGGGACAGGGTTACGAGCAGTACTTC
v_gene: TRBV19
abundance: NA
d_gene: TRBD1
j_gene: TRBJ2-7

CDR3aa: CATSPASGGRNGYTF
CDR3nt: TGTGCCACCAGCCCCGCGAGTGGAGGTAGAAATGGCTACACCTTC
v_gene: TRBV24-1
abundance: NA
d_gene: NA
j_gene: TRBJ1-2